This T cell receptor (beta chain) was captured by sequencing in a study of blood T cell repertoires in COVID-19. At the level of the study: The United States, Italy and Spain provided the acute and convalescent COVID-19 samples. PBMCs, B-cell-depleted T cells, or T cells provided the cDNA or gDNA that made up the material.

Germline V gene lookup returns CDR1 LNHDA and CDR2 SQIVND (reference sequence). The CDR3 is 14 amino acids. The V gene lost 7 bases and the J gene lost 1 base, with 13 bases spanning the gap. Per the study methods: Estimation of nucleated cell counts relied on the amplification of reference gene primers. The assay was immunoSEQ multiplex PCR, and TCRdb's table has in-frame clones only and misses some. V, J and clone size derive from that table, while D and trimming were established from the DNA sequence. The sample lists some 130,000 clones, about 78% occurring once. Sequences were obtained from peripheral blood. The rearrangement joins TRBV19 to TRBJ1-1; no clear D gene. This sequence was found in a man aged 55 to 70 who had recovered from COVID-19. This chain's CDR3 is CASTTLAANTEAFF. DNA of the CDR3: TGTGCCAGTACCACGCTGGCGGCGAACACTGAAGCTTTCTTT.